This T cell receptor (beta chain) was documented in a study of blood T cell repertoires in COVID-19. The CDR3 is made up of 15 amino acids. Germline V gene lookup returns CDR1 SGHRS and CDR2 YFSETQ. Germline trimming cut 1 base from V and 1 base from J; bases unmatched to any gene: 3. Assay: immunoSEQ multiplex PCR; the TCRdb copy retains only in-frame clones and omits some. The repertoire consists of 200,000 or so clones, with approximately 83% occurring once and the leading ten covering 3% to 4%. The chain links TRBV5-1 to TRBJ2-3, with 7 nucleotides matching TRBD2. This TCR was sampled from a man aged 60 to 75 with acute or convalescent COVID-19. Sequencing was performed on peripheral blood. The CDR3 protein is CASSLSGMGTDTQYF. The CDR3 coding sequence is TGCGCCAGCAGCTTGAGCGGGATGGGCACAGATACGCAGTATTTT.